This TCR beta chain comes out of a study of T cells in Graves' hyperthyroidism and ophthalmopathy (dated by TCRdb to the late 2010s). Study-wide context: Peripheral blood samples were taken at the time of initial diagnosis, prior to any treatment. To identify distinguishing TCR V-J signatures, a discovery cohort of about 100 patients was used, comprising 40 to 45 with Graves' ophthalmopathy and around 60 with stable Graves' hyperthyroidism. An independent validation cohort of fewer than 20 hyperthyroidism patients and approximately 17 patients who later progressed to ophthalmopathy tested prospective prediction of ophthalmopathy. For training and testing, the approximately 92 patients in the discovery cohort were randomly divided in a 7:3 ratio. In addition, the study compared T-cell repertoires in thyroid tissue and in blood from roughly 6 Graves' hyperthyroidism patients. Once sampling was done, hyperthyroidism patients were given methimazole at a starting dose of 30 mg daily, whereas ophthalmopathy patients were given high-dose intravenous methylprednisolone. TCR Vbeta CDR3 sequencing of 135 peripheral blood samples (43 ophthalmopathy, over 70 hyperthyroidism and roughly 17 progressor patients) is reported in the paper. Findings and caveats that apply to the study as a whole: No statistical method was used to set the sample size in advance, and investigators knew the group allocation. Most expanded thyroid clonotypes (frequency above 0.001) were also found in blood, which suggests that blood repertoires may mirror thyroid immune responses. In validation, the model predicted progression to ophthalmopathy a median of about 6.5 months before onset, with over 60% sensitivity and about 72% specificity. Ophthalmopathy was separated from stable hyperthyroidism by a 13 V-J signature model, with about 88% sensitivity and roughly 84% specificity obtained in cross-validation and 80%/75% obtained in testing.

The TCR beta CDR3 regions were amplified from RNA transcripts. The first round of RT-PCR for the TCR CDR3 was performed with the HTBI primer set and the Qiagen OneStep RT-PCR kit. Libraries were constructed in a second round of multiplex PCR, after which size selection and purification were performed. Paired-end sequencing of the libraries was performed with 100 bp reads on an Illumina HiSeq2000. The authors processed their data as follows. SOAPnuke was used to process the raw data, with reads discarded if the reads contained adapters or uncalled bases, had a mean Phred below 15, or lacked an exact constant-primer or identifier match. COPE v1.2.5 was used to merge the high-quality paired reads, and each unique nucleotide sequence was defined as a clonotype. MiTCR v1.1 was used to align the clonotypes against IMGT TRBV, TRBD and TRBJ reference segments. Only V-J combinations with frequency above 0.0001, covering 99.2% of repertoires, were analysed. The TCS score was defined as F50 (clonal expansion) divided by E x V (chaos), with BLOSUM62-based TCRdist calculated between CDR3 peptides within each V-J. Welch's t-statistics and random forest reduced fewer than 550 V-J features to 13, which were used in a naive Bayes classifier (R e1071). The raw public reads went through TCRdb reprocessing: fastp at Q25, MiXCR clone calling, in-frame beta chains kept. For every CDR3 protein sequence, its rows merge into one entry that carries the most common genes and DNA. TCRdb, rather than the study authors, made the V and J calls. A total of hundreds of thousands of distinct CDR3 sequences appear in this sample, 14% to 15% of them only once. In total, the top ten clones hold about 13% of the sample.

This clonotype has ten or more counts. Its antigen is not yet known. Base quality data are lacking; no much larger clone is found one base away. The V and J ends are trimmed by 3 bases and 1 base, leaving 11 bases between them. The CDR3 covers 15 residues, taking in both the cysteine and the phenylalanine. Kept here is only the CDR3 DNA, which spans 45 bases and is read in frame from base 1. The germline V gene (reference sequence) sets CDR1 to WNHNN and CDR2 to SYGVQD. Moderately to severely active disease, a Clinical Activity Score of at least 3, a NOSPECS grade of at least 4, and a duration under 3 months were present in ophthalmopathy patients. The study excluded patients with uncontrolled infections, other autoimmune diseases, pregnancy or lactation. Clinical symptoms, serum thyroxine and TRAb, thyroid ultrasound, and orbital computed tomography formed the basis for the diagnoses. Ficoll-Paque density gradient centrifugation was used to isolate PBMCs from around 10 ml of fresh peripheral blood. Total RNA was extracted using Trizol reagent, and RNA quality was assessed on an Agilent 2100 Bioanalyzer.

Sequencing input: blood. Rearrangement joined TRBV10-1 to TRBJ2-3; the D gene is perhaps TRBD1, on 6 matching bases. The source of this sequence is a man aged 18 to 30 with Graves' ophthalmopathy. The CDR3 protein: CASSDPGAGTDTQYF. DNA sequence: TGCGCCAGCAGTGATCCAGGGGCGGGCACAGATACGCAGTATTTT.